This T cell receptor (beta chain) was captured in a study of CD8+ T cells in alopecia areata. This CDR3 is built from 13 residues. Germline lookup yields CDR1 MNHNY and CDR2 SVGAGI (reference sequence). V was pared by 7 bases and J by 7 bases, with 14 bases between. TCR sequencing used cDNA made by reverse transcription of extracted RNA. Libraries were prepared by immunoSEQ multiplex PCR; TCRdb keeps only in-frame clonotypes and omits some of them. The sample has about 100,000 clones; 44% are singletons. Treatment noted: oral pan-JAK inhibitor, 5-10 mg twice daily. The receptor was isolated from a human donor with alopecia areata. The sequences come from CD8+ T cells sorted from blood, collected at week 24, from a patient treated with tofacitinib. This rearrangement joins TRBV6-6 to TRBJ2-1, with D tentatively TRBD2 (5 bases). The CDR3 DNA sequence: TGTGCCAGCAACCTAGCTTATAGGAATGAGCAGTTCTTC. It specifies CASNLAYRNEQFF.